Listed below are T cell receptor beta chains from one sample, sequenced in a study of cytomegalovirus exposure and HLA in healthy donors. TCRdb's copy holds only in-frame clones and misses some; the assay was immunoSEQ multiplex PCR. The sample has under 150,000 clones; 75% to 85% are singletons. The sample was PBMCs. Receptor source: a female donor in good health and CMV-seronegative. The CDR3 runs from the conserved cysteine through the conserved F or W. Each record gives: J gene, V gene, clone size, D gene, CDR3 protein, CDR3 DNA. The D gene is left open where the match is weak. Clone sizes are given selectively: once, few, many, or a class where the clone is expanded.

j_call: TRBJ1-1; v_call: TRBV6-5; clone_size: once; d_call: TRBD1; cdr3_aa: CASSYATQGMSGAFF; cdr3_nt: TGTGCCAGCAGTTACGCTACACAGGGGATGAGTGGGGCTTTCTTT
j_call: TRBJ2-6; v_call: TRBV5-6; clone_size: NA; d_call: NA; cdr3_aa: CASSPGRASGANVLTF; cdr3_nt: TGTGCCAGCAGCCCAGGCCGCGCCTCTGGGGCCAACGTCCTGACTTTC
j_call: TRBJ2-7; v_call: TRBV5-1; clone_size: NA; d_call: TRBD2; cdr3_aa: CASTLLGTRGDEQYF; cdr3_nt: TGCGCCAGCACCCTTCTGGGGACCCGGGGGGACGAGCAGTACTTC
j_call: TRBJ2-1; v_call: TRBV5-1; clone_size: NA; d_call: TRBD2; cdr3_aa: CASSLTSGGNEQFF; cdr3_nt: TGCGCCAGCAGCTTGACTAGCGGGGGGAATGAGCAGTTCTTC
j_call: TRBJ2-1; v_call: TRBV27; clone_size: NA; d_call: NA; cdr3_aa: CASSVYNEQFF; cdr3_nt: TGTGCCAGCAGTGTATACAATGAGCAGTTCTTC
j_call: TRBJ2-5; v_call: TRBV5-1; clone_size: NA; d_call: TRBD1; cdr3_aa: CASNPPTGQETQYF; cdr3_nt: TGCGCCAGCAACCCACCGACAGGGCAAGAGACCCAGTACTTC
j_call: TRBJ1-2; v_call: TRBV27; clone_size: NA; d_call: NA; cdr3_aa: CASSLTRSDGYTF; cdr3_nt: TGTGCCAGCAGTTTAACCAGAAGCGACGGCTACACCTTC
j_call: TRBJ2-2; v_call: TRBV5-6; clone_size: few; d_call: NA; cdr3_aa: CASSLPGLHTGELFF; cdr3_nt: TGTGCCAGCAGCTTGCCGGGACTGCACACCGGGGAGCTGTTTTTT
j_call: TRBJ2-7; v_call: TRBV2; clone_size: NA; d_call: TRBD1; cdr3_aa: CASSTGTGGYEQYF; cdr3_nt: TGTGCCAGTTCAACCGGGACAGGGGGCTACGAGCAGTACTTC
j_call: TRBJ2-7; v_call: TRBV7-2; clone_size: few; d_call: NA; cdr3_aa: CASSFRFEVPYEQYF; cdr3_nt: TGTGCCAGCAGCTTTCGGTTCGAGGTCCCCTACGAGCAGTACTTC
j_call: TRBJ2-3; v_call: TRBV30; clone_size: NA; d_call: TRBD2; cdr3_aa: CAWSVGLAGTATQYF; cdr3_nt: TGTGCCTGGAGTGTCGGACTAGCGGGGACCGCTACGCAGTATTTT
j_call: TRBJ2-5; v_call: TRBV5-1; clone_size: NA; d_call: TRBD2; cdr3_aa: CASSSTKTSRGETQYF; cdr3_nt: TGCGCCAGCAGCTCAACTAAGACTAGCCGGGGGGAGACCCAGTACTTC
j_call: TRBJ2-7; v_call: TRBV9; clone_size: NA; d_call: TRBD2; cdr3_aa: CASSVGSSGGCEQYF; cdr3_nt: TGTGCCAGCAGCGTAGGGTCTAGCGGGGGGTGCGAGCAGTACTTC
j_call: TRBJ2-7; v_call: TRBV6-5; clone_size: NA; d_call: TRBD1; cdr3_aa: CASSYYGTGYHEQYF; cdr3_nt: TGTGCCAGCAGTTACTACGGGACAGGGTATCACGAGCAGTACTTC
j_call: TRBJ2-7; v_call: TRBV6-5; clone_size: NA; d_call: NA; cdr3_aa: CASSQAPYEQYF; cdr3_nt: TGTGCCAGCAGCCAAGCTCCCTACGAGCAGTACTTC
j_call: TRBJ2-1; v_call: TRBV30; clone_size: NA; d_call: TRBD1; cdr3_aa: CALLGGQYYNEQFF; cdr3_nt: TGTGCCTTGTTAGGGGGCCAGTACTACAATGAGCAGTTCTTC
j_call: TRBJ2-1; v_call: TRBV2; clone_size: NA; d_call: TRBD2; cdr3_aa: CASGPLFLGPGTTSNEQFF; cdr3_nt: TGTGCCAGCGGACCCTTGTTTTTGGGGCCCGGGACTACCTCAAATGAGCAGTTCTTC
j_call: TRBJ2-7; v_call: TRBV19; clone_size: NA; d_call: NA; cdr3_aa: CASSEGTSYEQYF; cdr3_nt: TGTGCCAGTAGTGAAGGGACTTCCTACGAGCAGTACTTC
j_call: TRBJ2-5; v_call: TRBV11-2; clone_size: few; d_call: TRBD1; cdr3_aa: CASSRSGGAGRETQYF; cdr3_nt: TGTGCCAGCAGCAGATCAGGGGGCGCTGGACGAGAGACCCAGTACTTC
j_call: TRBJ2-7; v_call: TRBV6-5; clone_size: few; d_call: TRBD2; cdr3_aa: CASSVAGGSYEQYF; cdr3_nt: TGTGCCAGCAGTGTAGCGGGGGGGTCCTACGAGCAGTACTTC
j_call: TRBJ2-3; v_call: TRBV11-2; clone_size: NA; d_call: NA; cdr3_aa: CASSLLEIFTDTQYF; cdr3_nt: TGTGCCAGCAGCCTTCTAGAGATCTTCACAGATACGCAGTATTTT